The source of this T cell receptor beta chain is a study of T cells in Graves' hyperthyroidism and ophthalmopathy. This CDR3 contains 14 residues. CDR1 GTSNPN and CDR2 SVGIG come from the germline V gene (reference sequence). Between the trimmed V and J ends, which lost 2 bases and 4 bases, there was a span of 15 bases. This clonotype was recorded many times. Amplification of TCR beta CDR3 regions used RNA as the template. With the HTBI primer set, the TCR CDR3 went through a first round of RT-PCR. TCRdb fed the multiplex PCR reads into MiXCR, producing one record per CDR3 protein. Of over 350,000 distinct CDR3 sequences in the sample, about 14% were seen once. Uncontrolled infection, other autoimmune disease, pregnancy or lactation disqualified patients from enrolment.

This chain connects TRBV30 to TRBJ2-7; possible D gene TRBD1, 5 bases. The sequenced sample consisted of blood. The receptor was isolated from a man between 18 and 35 years old with Graves' ophthalmopathy. Here the CDR3 DNA reads TGTGCCTGGAGTCCCTTCTTTGGGGCTTACGAGCAGTACTTC. This gives the protein CAWSPFFGAYEQYF.